This is a list of T cell receptor beta chains from one sample in a study of T cell responses to AZD1222 COVID-19 vaccine. TCRdb keeps only in-frame clones here, not all; method: immunoSEQ multiplex PCR. Seen here are about 150,000 clones, less than 95% observed once, and the top ten hold roughly 6%. The sample in question was peripheral blood, obtained 28 days after the second AZD1222 dose. Every receptor here comes from an adult who received the AZD1222 COVID-19 vaccine. The CDR3 runs from the conserved cysteine through the conserved F or W. D genes are given only for firm matches. Size is stated for part of the rows, as once, few or many counts, or as a class when the clone is expanded.

J gene: TRBJ1-3
V gene: TRBV6-5
D gene: TRBD1
clone size: NA
CDR3 protein: CASSPGQGFGNTIYF
CDR3 DNA: TGTGCCAGCAGCCCGGGACAGGGGTTTGGAAACACCATATATTTT

J gene: TRBJ2-7
V gene: TRBV5-1
D gene: TRBD2
clone size: NA
CDR3 protein: CASSRTSGGETGYEQYF
CDR3 DNA: TGCGCCAGCAGCCGGACTAGCGGGGGGGAAACGGGTTACGAGCAGTACTTC

J gene: TRBJ1-5
V gene: TRBV7-2
D gene: NA
clone size: NA
CDR3 protein: CASSLVGVGVNQPQHF
CDR3 DNA: TGTGCCAGCAGCTTAGTGGGAGTGGGCGTCAATCAGCCCCAGCATTTT

J gene: TRBJ2-1
V gene: TRBV19
D gene: NA
clone size: NA
CDR3 protein: CASSIHSSYNEQFF
CDR3 DNA: TGTGCCAGTAGTATACATTCCAGCTACAATGAGCAGTTCTTC

J gene: TRBJ1-3
V gene: TRBV23-1
D gene: NA
clone size: few
CDR3 protein: CASSHLRHRAGLNRNTIYF
CDR3 DNA: TGCGCCAGCAGTCACCTACGGCACAGGGCGGGCCTAAATAGAAACACCATATATTTT

J gene: TRBJ2-7
V gene: TRBV30
D gene: NA
clone size: NA
CDR3 protein: CAWSQGRGFEQYF
CDR3 DNA: TGTGCCTGGAGTCAAGGTAGAGGGTTCGAGCAGTACTTC

J gene: TRBJ1-1
V gene: TRBV5-1
D gene: TRBD1
clone size: few
CDR3 protein: CASSLAGTGPEAFF
CDR3 DNA: TGCGCCAGCAGCTTGGCCGGGACAGGCCCTGAAGCTTTCTTT

J gene: TRBJ1-5
V gene: TRBV15
D gene: NA
clone size: NA
CDR3 protein: CATSREWEDGTQLWHF
CDR3 DNA: TGTGCCACCAGCAGAGAATGGGAGGACGGGACACAATTGTGGCATTTT

J gene: TRBJ2-7
V gene: TRBV10-3
D gene: NA
clone size: NA
CDR3 protein: CAISERGGEQYF
CDR3 DNA: TGTGCCATCAGTGAACGAGGGGGTGAGCAGTACTTC

J gene: TRBJ2-3
V gene: TRBV6-1
D gene: TRBD2
clone size: NA
CDR3 protein: CASSEEVPSGLNTDTQYF
CDR3 DNA: TGTGCCAGCAGTGAAGAGGTGCCTAGCGGGCTAAACACAGATACGCAGTATTTT

J gene: TRBJ2-5
V gene: TRBV3-1/TRBV3-2
D gene: TRBD2
clone size: NA
CDR3 protein: CASSQDRGTSALRETQYF
CDR3 DNA: TGTGCCAGCAGCCAAGATAGGGGGACTAGCGCCCTTAGAGAGACCCAGTACTTC

J gene: TRBJ2-2
V gene: TRBV9
D gene: TRBD2
clone size: NA
CDR3 protein: CASSVESGRAGELFF
CDR3 DNA: TGTGCCAGCAGCGTAGAAAGCGGGAGGGCCGGGGAGCTGTTTTTT

J gene: TRBJ1-2
V gene: TRBV4-1
D gene: NA
clone size: NA
CDR3 protein: CASSQEVDTGYGYTF
CDR3 DNA: TGCGCCAGCAGCCAAGAAGTCGATACAGGCTATGGCTACACCTTC

J gene: TRBJ1-2
V gene: TRBV5-8
D gene: TRBD1
clone size: NA
CDR3 protein: CASSLGQGLWYGYTF
CDR3 DNA: TGTGCCAGCAGCCTAGGACAGGGCCTATGGTATGGCTACACCTTC

J gene: TRBJ2-1
V gene: TRBV29-1
D gene: NA
clone size: NA
CDR3 protein: CSVLPGAEQFF
CDR3 DNA: TGCAGCGTCCTCCCCGGGGCTGAGCAGTTCTTC

J gene: TRBJ2-6
V gene: TRBV6-5
D gene: TRBD1
clone size: NA
CDR3 protein: CASSYQQGFGANVLTF
CDR3 DNA: TGTGCCAGCAGTTACCAACAGGGGTTTGGGGCCAACGTCCTGACTTTC

J gene: TRBJ2-7
V gene: TRBV27
D gene: TRBD1
clone size: NA
CDR3 protein: CASSLLIGQGYEQYF
CDR3 DNA: TGTGCCAGCAGTTTATTGATAGGACAGGGCTACGAGCAGTACTTC

J gene: TRBJ1-2
V gene: TRBV12-2
D gene: NA
clone size: NA
CDR3 protein: CASRLAGQGAHGYGYTF
CDR3 DNA: TGTGCAAGTCGCTTAGCGGGACAGGGGGCGCATGGCTATGGCTACACCTTC

J gene: TRBJ1-2
V gene: TRBV28
D gene: TRBD1
clone size: NA
CDR3 protein: CASSRTGDYGYTF
CDR3 DNA: TGTGCCAGCAGTAGGACAGGGGACTATGGCTACACCTTC

J gene: TRBJ2-7
V gene: TRBV11-2
D gene: TRBD2
clone size: NA
CDR3 protein: CASSLVAGENYEQYF
CDR3 DNA: TGTGCCAGCAGCTTAGTCGCGGGGGAGAACTACGAGCAGTACTTC

J gene: TRBJ2-3
V gene: TRBV28
D gene: NA
clone size: few
CDR3 protein: CASSLGGSGTDTQYF
CDR3 DNA: TGTGCCAGCAGCCTAGGAGGGTCTGGCACAGATACGCAGTATTTT

J gene: TRBJ1-4
V gene: TRBV19
D gene: TRBD1
clone size: NA
CDR3 protein: CASGTANEKLFF
CDR3 DNA: TGTGCCAGCGGGACAGCAAATGAAAAACTGTTTTTT

J gene: TRBJ1-2
V gene: TRBV28
D gene: NA
clone size: NA
CDR3 protein: CASRSNGESYGYTF
CDR3 DNA: TGTGCCAGCAGATCTAACGGGGAAAGCTATGGCTACACCTTC

J gene: TRBJ2-3
V gene: TRBV11-2
D gene: NA
clone size: NA
CDR3 protein: CASSLGSGGTDTQYF
CDR3 DNA: TGTGCCAGCAGCTTAGGTTCCGGGGGCACAGATACGCAGTATTTT

J gene: TRBJ1-3
V gene: TRBV28
D gene: NA
clone size: NA
CDR3 protein: CASSLPGISGNTIYF
CDR3 DNA: TGTGCCAGCAGTTTGCCAGGTATCTCTGGAAACACCATATATTTT

J gene: TRBJ2-2
V gene: TRBV9
D gene: NA
clone size: NA
CDR3 protein: CASTSGINTGELFF
CDR3 DNA: TGTGCCAGCACCTCGGGGATAAACACCGGGGAGCTGTTTTTT

J gene: TRBJ2-7
V gene: TRBV7-9
D gene: TRBD1
clone size: NA
CDR3 protein: CASSPRTGFHEQYF
CDR3 DNA: TGTGCCAGCAGCCCGAGGACAGGGTTCCACGAGCAGTACTTC

J gene: TRBJ1-1
V gene: TRBV5-3
D gene: NA
clone size: NA
CDR3 protein: CARSSVGVEAFF
CDR3 DNA: TGTGCCAGAAGCTCGGTGGGGGTTGAAGCTTTCTTT

J gene: TRBJ1-1
V gene: TRBV4-2
D gene: NA
clone size: NA
CDR3 protein: CASSQGAFGEEAFF
CDR3 DNA: TGTGCCAGCAGCCAAGGGGCATTTGGTGAGGAAGCTTTCTTT

J gene: TRBJ2-1
V gene: TRBV4-2
D gene: TRBD2
clone size: once
CDR3 protein: CASSQGAGDYNEQFF
CDR3 DNA: TGTGCCAGCAGCCAAGGAGCGGGAGATTACAATGAGCAGTTCTTC

J gene: TRBJ2-5
V gene: TRBV7-2
D gene: TRBD2
clone size: NA
CDR3 protein: CASSSLAGGPKSETQYF
CDR3 DNA: TGTGCCAGCAGCTCCCTAGCGGGAGGGCCGAAAAGTGAGACCCAGTACTTC

J gene: TRBJ1-5
V gene: TRBV6-2/TRBV6-3
D gene: TRBD1
clone size: NA
CDR3 protein: CASSYQGQGQPQHF
CDR3 DNA: TGTGCCAGCAGTTACCAAGGACAGGGACAGCCCCAGCATTTT

J gene: TRBJ1-1
V gene: TRBV28
D gene: NA
clone size: NA
CDR3 protein: CASSSPHVRASEAFF
CDR3 DNA: TGTGCCAGCAGTTCCCCCCATGTTCGGGCATCTGAAGCTTTCTTT

J gene: TRBJ2-2
V gene: TRBV30
D gene: TRBD2
clone size: NA
CDR3 protein: CAWSVLAGVGTGELFF
CDR3 DNA: TGTGCCTGGAGTGTTCTGGCGGGAGTAGGTACCGGGGAGCTGTTTTTT

J gene: TRBJ2-7
V gene: TRBV28
D gene: NA
clone size: NA
CDR3 protein: CASSKGIQPYEQYF
CDR3 DNA: TGTGCCAGCAGTAAGGGGATCCAACCCTACGAGCAGTACTTC

J gene: TRBJ2-3
V gene: TRBV6-2/TRBV6-3
D gene: TRBD2
clone size: once
CDR3 protein: CASSRTRRAPSPSDTQYF
CDR3 DNA: TGTGCCAGCAGCCGGACTAGGCGGGCCCCGAGTCCATCGGATACGCAGTATTTT

J gene: TRBJ2-7
V gene: TRBV28
D gene: TRBD1
clone size: NA
CDR3 protein: CASSSSGTGSYEQYF
CDR3 DNA: TGTGCCAGCAGCTCTTCCGGGACAGGGTCCTACGAGCAGTACTTC

J gene: TRBJ2-5
V gene: TRBV6-5
D gene: NA
clone size: few
CDR3 protein: CASSTGETQYF
CDR3 DNA: TGTGCCAGCAGCACCGGTGAGACCCAGTACTTC

J gene: TRBJ2-5
V gene: TRBV28
D gene: TRBD2
clone size: NA
CDR3 protein: CASSFPLAGMETQYF
CDR3 DNA: TGTGCCAGCAGTTTTCCACTAGCGGGTATGGAGACCCAGTACTTC

J gene: TRBJ1-2
V gene: TRBV2
D gene: NA
clone size: NA
CDR3 protein: CASSERTYGYTF
CDR3 DNA: TGTGCCAGCAGTGAACGGACCTATGGCTACACCTTC

J gene: TRBJ2-3
V gene: TRBV30
D gene: TRBD1
clone size: once
CDR3 protein: CAWGAGGPTDTQYF
CDR3 DNA: TGTGCCTGGGGCGCAGGGGGCCCCACAGATACGCAGTATTTT

J gene: TRBJ1-3
V gene: TRBV3-1/TRBV3-2
D gene: NA
clone size: NA
CDR3 protein: CASSQEYGGSGNTIYF
CDR3 DNA: TGTGCCAGCAGCCAAGAATATGGGGGCTCTGGAAACACCATATATTTT

J gene: TRBJ1-2
V gene: TRBV9
D gene: NA
clone size: NA
CDR3 protein: CASSFNTEINYGYTF
CDR3 DNA: TGTGCCAGCAGCTTTAACACTGAAATTAACTATGGCTACACCTTC

J gene: TRBJ1-5
V gene: TRBV19
D gene: NA
clone size: NA
CDR3 protein: CASTLWADSNQPQHF
CDR3 DNA: TGTGCCAGTACCCTTTGGGCGGATAGCAATCAGCCCCAGCATTTT

J gene: TRBJ2-2
V gene: TRBV10-3
D gene: TRBD1
clone size: NA
CDR3 protein: CAGQDMNTGELFF
CDR3 DNA: TGTGCCGGACAGGATATGAACACCGGGGAGCTGTTTTTT

J gene: TRBJ2-1
V gene: TRBV18
D gene: TRBD2
clone size: NA
CDR3 protein: CASSQKTSASYNEQFF
CDR3 DNA: TGTGCCAGCTCACAGAAGACTAGCGCCTCCTACAATGAGCAGTTCTTC

J gene: TRBJ2-2
V gene: TRBV6-5
D gene: TRBD2
clone size: NA
CDR3 protein: CASRGDGELFF
CDR3 DNA: TGTGCCAGCCGGGGGGACGGGGAGCTGTTTTTT

J gene: TRBJ1-6
V gene: TRBV6-2/TRBV6-3
D gene: NA
clone size: once
CDR3 protein: CASSFPSQTSPLHF
CDR3 DNA: TGTGCCAGCAGTTTTCCCTCCCAGACTTCACCCCTCCACTTT

J gene: TRBJ2-1
V gene: TRBV9
D gene: TRBD1
clone size: NA
CDR3 protein: CASSVAPSGTGSNEQFF
CDR3 DNA: TGTGCCAGCAGCGTAGCCCCTTCCGGGACAGGGTCGAATGAGCAGTTCTTC

J gene: TRBJ1-5
V gene: TRBV30
D gene: NA
clone size: NA
CDR3 protein: CAWSVGPEGNQPQHF
CDR3 DNA: TGTGCCTGGAGTGTGGGCCCCGAGGGCAATCAGCCCCAGCATTTT

J gene: TRBJ1-5
V gene: TRBV29-1
D gene: TRBD1
clone size: NA
CDR3 protein: CSVASAGGGNQPQHF
CDR3 DNA: TGCAGCGTTGCGTCCGCAGGGGGAGGCAATCAGCCCCAGCATTTT

J gene: TRBJ2-2
V gene: TRBV4-3
D gene: TRBD1
clone size: few
CDR3 protein: CASSQDSLSGDSTGELFF
CDR3 DNA: TGCGCCAGCAGCCAAGATTCTCTTTCAGGGGACAGCACCGGGGAGCTGTTTTTT

J gene: TRBJ1-4
V gene: TRBV30
D gene: NA
clone size: NA
CDR3 protein: CAWSVPLRSRGEKLFF
CDR3 DNA: TGTGCCTGGAGTGTACCTTTAAGGAGTCGGGGGGAAAAACTGTTTTTT

J gene: TRBJ1-1
V gene: TRBV6-5
D gene: NA
clone size: NA
CDR3 protein: CASSYSTLNTEAFF
CDR3 DNA: TGTGCCAGCAGTTACTCGACGCTAAACACTGAAGCTTTCTTT

J gene: TRBJ2-1
V gene: TRBV7-3
D gene: NA
clone size: once
CDR3 protein: CASSLTVLSEQFF
CDR3 DNA: TGTGCCAGCAGCCTAACGGTTTTGAGTGAGCAGTTCTTC

J gene: TRBJ1-6
V gene: TRBV5-1
D gene: NA
clone size: NA
CDR3 protein: CASSREPSSPLHF
CDR3 DNA: TGCGCCAGCAGTCGAGAACCGAGTTCACCCCTCCACTTT

J gene: TRBJ1-5
V gene: TRBV28
D gene: NA
clone size: NA
CDR3 protein: CASIDSRAGNQPQHF
CDR3 DNA: TGTGCCAGCATCGATTCCCGGGCAGGGAATCAGCCCCAGCATTTT